The 25 T cell receptor beta chains below all came from one sample that was sequenced in a study of CD8+CD57+ T cells in acquired aplastic anemia. The template for TCR beta VDJ and CDR3 sequence profiling was genomic DNA. TCRdb reprocessed the reads via MiXCR and lists one record per CDR3 protein. The sample yields about 200,000 distinct CDR3 sequences, about half seen once. Patients sequenced had flow cytometry evidence of CD8+CD57+ cell expansion. The sequencing sample was made of sorted CD4+, CD8+, or CD8+CD57+ T cells (not recorded which) from PBMCs. The receptor set was obtained from a human donor with aplastic anemia.

The chain couples TRBV27 to TRBJ2-1; 7 bases fit TRBD1. This CDR3 has 17 residues. Germline V gene sequence: CDR1 MNHEY, CDR2 SMNVEV (reference sequence). V dropped 6 bases and J dropped 3; count of bases not matched to a gene: 14. DNA for the CDR3: TGTGCCAGCAGGAGGGATATCGACAGGGTGTACTACAATGAGCAGTTCTTC. Translated, it gives CASRRDIDRVYYNEQFF.

This clonotype was counted a single time. V usage is TRBV15 and J usage is TRBJ2-7, with TRBD2 identical over 7 bases. Germline V gene data show CDR1 as LNHNV and CDR2 as YYDKDF (reference sequence). Germline trimming cut 3 bases from V and 2 bases from J; bases unmatched to any gene: 10. The CDR3 has 16 residues. This chain's CDR3 is CATSSVGASGAYEQYF. The CDR3 DNA reads TGTGCCACCAGCAGCGTAGGCGCCAGCGGGGCCTACGAGCAGTACTTC.

This clonotype was observed at least ten times. The gene calls are TRBV5-1 and TRBJ2-7; 11 nucleotides match TRBD1. The germline V gene has CDR1 SGHRS and CDR2 YFSETQ. This CDR3 region has 13 residues. The ends lost 4 bases at V and 6 bases at J; junction bases unmatched: 3. The CDR3 region is CASSAGQGGEQYF. In DNA, the CDR3 is TGCGCCAGCAGCGCGGGACAGGGGGGCGAGCAGTACTTC.

This clonotype has a count of ten or more. The rearrangement joins TRBV5-1 to TRBJ1-4, with 8 positions matching TRBD1. The germline CDR1 and CDR2 sequences are SGHRS and YFSETQ. V shed 2 bases, J shed 4 bases, and the junction held 7 bases outside the gene matches. This CDR3 region has 16 residues. CDR3: CASSFAGGGLNEKLFF. The CDR3 bases are TGCGCCAGCAGCTTCGCAGGGGGCGGGCTTAATGAAAAACTGTTTTTT. The full variable domain, completed using reference TRBV5-1 and TRBJ1-4, is KAGVTQTPRYLIKTRGQQVTLSCSPISGHRSVSWYQQTPGQGLQFLFEYFSETQRNKGNFPGRFSGRQFSNSRSEMNVSTLELGDSALYLCASSFAGGGLNEKLFFGSGTQLSVL.

The gene calls are TRBV7-2 and TRBJ1-2, with D tentatively TRBD1 (6 bases). The length of the CDR3 is 14 residues. Trimming shortened V by 1 base and J by 6 bases, and 12 bases separated the two germline ends. Germline lookup yields CDR1 SGHTA and CDR2 FQGNSA. CDR3 sequence: CASSLGNRVDGYTF. In DNA form, the CDR3 reads TGTGCCAGCAGCTTAGGGAACAGGGTGGATGGCTACACCTTC.

The chain couples TRBV9 to TRBJ2-3, with 7 bases lining up with TRBD2. The trim removed 4 bases at V and 0 bases at J, leaving 2 bases unmatched. The germline V gene encodes CDR1 SGDLS and CDR2 YYNGEE. This CDR3 comprises 14 residues. CDR3 amino acids: CASSSSGSTDTQYF. The CDR3 region has the DNA TGTGCCAGCAGCTCTAGCGGAAGCACAGATACGCAGTATTTT.

This clonotype came up many times. The chain recombines TRBV7-6 with TRBJ2-1; the D gene could be TRBD1 or TRBD2 (6 bases each). This CDR3 is built from 13 residues. The germline V and J ends were trimmed by 3 bases and 10 bases, with 13 bases remaining between them. Germline CDR1 SGHVS, CDR2 FNYEAQ. CDR3 bases: TGTGCCAGCAGCTTTAGGCGAGGGGGGGAGCAGTTCTTC. It yields the protein CASSFRRGGEQFF.

The table lists this clonotype with a few counts. This sequence joins TRBV20-1 and TRBJ1-6, with D uncertain. The CDR3 totals 14 residues. The germline gives CDR1 DFQATT, CDR2 SNEGSKA (reference sequence). V lost 0 bases and J 11 bases, leaving 14 bases between the germline ends. The DNA of the CDR3 is TGCAGTGCTAGAGATCCCTTTGTAGGGACACCCCTCCACTTT. Protein sequence: CSARDPFVGTPLHF.

This CDR3 reads CASSLASGGTDTQYF. The CDR3 bases are TGTGCCAGCAGCTTAGCTAGCGGGGGCACAGATACGCAGTATTTT. The chain has TRBV7-9 and TRBJ2-3, with 8 positions matching TRBD2. The CDR3 contains 15 residues. Germline CDR1 reads SEHNR; CDR2 reads FQNEAQ (reference sequence). Losses at the gene ends were 0 bases for V and 1 base for J; bases not matched to a gene: 0.

With respect to this clonotype: The junction departs from the called germline gene at one end, perhaps through a read error. The gene calls are TRBV7-9 and TRBJ2-2; 12 bases match TRBD2. The CDR3 is 12 amino acids. Germline CDR1 reads SEHNR; CDR2 reads FQNEAQ (reference sequence). CDR3 loop: CASSLTSGGLFF. CDR3 DNA sequence: TGTGCCAGCAGCTTGACTAGCGGGGGGCTGTTTTTT.

The chain combines TRBV10-3 with TRBJ2-5; D ambiguous. Trimming shortened V by 2 bases and J by 2 bases, and 9 bases separated the two germline ends. The CDR3 spans 14 residues. CDR1 is ENHRY and CDR2 is SYGVKD in the germline V gene. CDR3 sequence reads: CAISENGRQETQYF. Written as DNA, the CDR3 is TGTGCCATCAGTGAGAACGGTCGACAAGAGACCCAGTACTTC.

This clonotype appeared a few times. This could be a read error, since a much larger clone is one nucleotide away. The rearrangement uses TRBV28 and TRBJ2-7; possible D gene TRBD1, 6 bases. Trimming removed 6 bases from V and 5 bases from J, with 17 bases in between. The germline V gene has CDR1 MDHEN and CDR2 SYDVKM. The CDR3 runs 14 residues. CDR3 nucleotides: TGTGCCAGCAGCTTGGATCCAGGGGCCCACGAGCAGTACTTC. It codes for CASSLDPGAHEQYF.

This clonotype was seen a handful of times. At one end the junction does not follow the germline gene, possibly because of a read error. The rearrangement links TRBV25-1 to TRBJ2-7; no clear D gene. The CDR3 runs 14 residues. Germline V gene data show CDR1 as MGHDK and CDR2 as SYGVNS. The CDR3 reads CASTRDQSSYERYF. The CDR3 coding sequence is TGTGCCAGCACCCGCGACCAGAGCTCCTACGAGCGGTACTTC.

The chain recombines TRBV5-1 with TRBJ1-1; no clear D gene. Trimming left V 0 bases short and J 0 bases short, with 6 bases between. Per germline, CDR1 SGHRS and CDR2 YFSETQ. CDR3 size: 14 residues. The DNA of the CDR3 is TGCGCCAGCAGCTTGGGGGTTGTGAACACTGAAGCTTTCTTT. Translated: CASSLGVVNTEAFF.

The V and J genes are TRBV10-1 and TRBJ2-7; D possibly corresponds to TRBD1 (5 bases). The CDR3 spans 13 residues. The germline V gene has CDR1 WNHNN and CDR2 SYGVQD (reference sequence). V was cut by 3 bases and J by 7 bases, with 13 bases left in between. CDR3 in amino acids: CASSEPGFEEQYF. The DNA of the CDR3 is TGCGCCAGCAGTGAACCAGGGTTTGAAGAGCAGTACTTC.

This sequence joins TRBV9 and TRBJ1-2, with a weak D call TRBD1 (6 bases). The CDR3 length is 9 residues. Germline values: CDR1 SGDLS, CDR2 YYNGEE. V was shortened by 10 bases and J by 8 bases, with 9 bases between the two germline ends. The CDR3 DNA is TGTGCCGGGGGCTCCGGCTACACCTTC. Encoded protein: CAGGSGYTF.

The rearrangement uses TRBV2 and TRBJ1-3; D not certain. CDR3 length equals 12 residues. CDR1 SNHLY and CDR2 FYNNEI come from the germline V gene. Trimming removed 10 bases from V and 5 bases from J, with 12 bases in between. This chain's CDR3 is CATPIGRNTIYF. The CDR3 DNA follows: TGTGCCACCCCCATCGGTCGAAACACCATATATTTT.

The genes are TRBV2 and TRBJ1-5; D gene unclear. The CDR3 sequence is 13 residues long. The V gene lost 4 bases and the J gene lost 8 bases, with 12 bases spanning the gap. Per the germline V gene, CDR1 is SNHLY and CDR2 is FYNNEI. The CDR3 protein is CASSANLVEPQHF. The CDR3 DNA follows: TGTGCCAGCAGTGCTAACCTGGTAGAGCCCCAGCATTTT.

This clonotype was detected ten times or more. The rearrangement joins TRBV4-1 to TRBJ2-1, with TRBD1 matching over 9 bases. The CDR3 length is 15 residues. Looked up from germline, CDR1 is MGHRA and CDR2 is YSYEKL. Trimming cost V 4 bases and J 9 bases; bases outside gene matches: 10. CDR3 sequence: CASSPEWTGVGEQFF. The CDR3 DNA is TGCGCCAGCAGCCCCGAATGGACAGGGGTTGGTGAGCAGTTCTTC.

This clonotype came up a few times. A much larger clonotype is one base distant, so this may be a read error. The chain links TRBV19 to TRBJ1-3, with D uncertain. In germline, CDR1 is LNHDA, CDR2 SQIVND (reference sequence). This CDR3 is built from 15 residues. V gave up 3 bases and J gave up 3 bases, with 12 bases separating them. The CDR3 sequence is CASSMTEALGNTIYF. The DNA of the CDR3 is TGTGCCAGTAGTATGACGGAGGCTCTTGGAAACACCATATATTTT.

In its sample, this clonotype was seen many times. V is TRBV20-1 and J is TRBJ1-5, with D uncertain. Germline CDR1 is DFQATT and CDR2 is SNEGSKA (reference sequence). The CDR3 runs to 14 residues. V was trimmed by 3 bases and J by 3 bases, leaving 12 bases between them. The CDR3 DNA reads as TGCAGTGCTAGTAGTTCGGGGATCAATCAGCCCCAGCATTTT. Translated, it gives CSASSSGINQPQHF.

In this sample, this clonotype turned up a few times. One base away lies a much larger clone, so this may be a sequencing read error. The CDR3 here is CTSTLTGTSYEQYF. CDR3 in DNA: TGTACCAGCACTCTGACCGGGACAAGCTACGAGCAGTACTTC. The chain carries TRBV7-9 and TRBJ2-7; D might be TRBD1 (6 bases). Germline V gene data show CDR1 as SEHNR and CDR2 as FQNEAQ (reference sequence). The CDR3 contains 14 residues.

This clonotype was recorded many times. V and J are TRBV20-1 and TRBJ1-1; D is undetermined. V was trimmed by 6 bases and J by 1 base, leaving 9 bases between them. CDR3 length: 12 amino acids. Germline assignment: CDR1 DFQATT and CDR2 SNEGSKA (reference sequence). CDR3 sequence reads: CSAARTNTEAFF. DNA for the CDR3: TGCAGTGCGGCGAGGACGAACACTGAAGCTTTCTTT.

This clonotype was counted many times. The chain employs TRBV12-3 or TRBV12-4 and TRBJ2-5; 7 bases map to TRBD2. J lost 5 bases, V lost 3 bases, and 9 bases had no gene match. The CDR3 runs 15 residues. CDR3 nucleotides: TGTGCCAGCAGTTTCTTTGCGGGGGTGGGGGAGACCCAGTACTTC. This encodes CASSFFAGVGETQYF.

The chain recombines TRBV19 with TRBJ1-1, with D perhaps matching TRBD1 (6 bases). Germline loops: CDR1 LNHDA, CDR2 SQIVND (reference sequence). The CDR3 spans 14 residues. V was pared by 6 bases and J by 7 bases, with 18 bases between. CDR3 sequence reads: CASRTGGRGNEAFF. The DNA for the CDR3 is TGTGCCAGTAGGACTGGGGGGCGAGGTAATGAAGCTTTCTTT.